A selection of T cell receptor beta chains follows, all from one sample in a study of OX40 agonist ivuxolimab in advanced cancers. Only in-frame clones appear in the TCRdb table, and some are missing; sequencing was by immunoSEQ multiplex PCR. The sample shows some 5,100 clones, over 60% of them seen only once. The specimen comprised CD4+ or CD8+ T cells sorted from blood, sampled in a trial of the OX40 agonist ivuxolimab. The source of these receptors is an adult with an advanced solid tumor such as melanoma, head and neck, liver or kidney cancer. CDR3s include the opening cysteine and the closing phenylalanine or tryptophan.

TRBV4-1,TRBJ1-6,14,CASSQDGGGSPLHF
TRBV7-2,TRBJ1-1,12,CASSLLRGEAFF
TRBV4-3,TRBJ2-3,15,CASSQRQTSTDTQYF
TRBV4-1,TRBJ2-1,14,CASNDISGANEQFF
TRBV6-1,TRBJ2-7,14,CASSGWDNLYEQYF
TRBV27,TRBJ2-7,16,CASSLSGGQATYEQYF
TRBV7-9,TRBJ2-5,17,CASSSTGQASRKKAQYF
TRBV9,TRBJ2-3,16,CASSAEGGGYTDTQYF
TRBV15,TRBJ1-1,16,CATSRDRAVSNTEAFF
TRBV7-3,TRBJ2-1,15,CASSQGFGTGNEQFF
TRBV6-6,TRBJ1-5,12,CASSLDSQPQHF
TRBV6-5,TRBJ2-7,13,CASTERQTYEQYF
TRBV4-3,TRBJ2-7,16,CASSQETGTMAYEQYF
TRBV7-9,TRBJ1-1,13,CASSFEGWPEAFF
TRBV6-1,TRBJ2-1,13,CASSEAGYNEQFF
TRBV11-2,TRBJ1-5,15,CASSLDRGDHQPQHF
TRBV7-9,TRBJ1-1,12,CASSLLVLEAFF
TRBV7-9,TRBJ1-2,14,CASSSPDRIYGYTF
TRBV11-3,TRBJ1-2,15,CASSLVRGVNYGYTF
TRBV11-1,TRBJ2-2,13,CASSPRDSGELFF
TRBV5-4,TRBJ2-7,13,CASSSPTAYEQYF
TRBV27,TRBJ1-1,14,CASSFSAPGTEAFF
TRBV9,TRBJ1-2,16,CASSAPADRGQSGYTF
TRBV7-3,TRBJ2-1,13,CASSSSGGHEQFF
TRBV7-9,TRBJ1-6,14,CASSPIKNVSPLHF
TRBV18,TRBJ1-1,15,CASSPGRDLNTEAFF
TRBV27,TRBJ2-5,17,CASRGSPRRTAKETQYF
TRBV9,TRBJ2-5,15,CASSVENSGGETQYF
TRBV6-5,TRBJ2-7,13,CASNRGFAYEQYF
TRBV9,TRBJ2-3,15,CASSRPKGGGDTQYF
TRBV11-1,TRBJ1-1,13,CASSLAFGTEAFF
TRBV10-3,TRBJ1-5,13,CAISDPGEQPQHF
TRBV11-1,TRBJ1-6,15,CASSLAGDYNSPLHF
TRBV11-3,TRBJ2-7,12,CASSLGGVEQYF
TRBV4-3,TRBJ2-5,15,CASSQEKTGSETQYF